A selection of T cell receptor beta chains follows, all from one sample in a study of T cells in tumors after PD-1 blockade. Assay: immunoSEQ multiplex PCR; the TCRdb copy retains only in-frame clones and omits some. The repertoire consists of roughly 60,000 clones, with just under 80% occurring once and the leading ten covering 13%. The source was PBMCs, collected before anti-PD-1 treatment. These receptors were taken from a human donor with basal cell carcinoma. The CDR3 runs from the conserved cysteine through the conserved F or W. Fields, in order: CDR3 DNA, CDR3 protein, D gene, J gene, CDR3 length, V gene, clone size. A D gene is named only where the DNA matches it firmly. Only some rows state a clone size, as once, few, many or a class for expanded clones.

CDR3 DNA: TGTGCCATCAGTGAGCAAGCGGGGGCATCAGATACGCAGTATTTT
CDR3 protein: CAISEQAGASDTQYF
D gene: TRBD2
J gene: TRBJ2-3
CDR3 length: 15
V gene: TRBV10-3
clone size: .

CDR3 DNA: TGTGCCAGCAGCCAGCGACTAGCGGGGGGTCAAGAGACCCAGTACTTC
CDR3 protein: CASSQRLAGGQETQYF
D gene: TRBD2
J gene: TRBJ2-5
CDR3 length: 16
V gene: TRBV3-1/TRBV3-2
clone size: .

CDR3 DNA: TGTGCCAGTAGTGACCGGGACAAGGGGGAAAGTAATGAAAAACTGTTTTTT
CDR3 protein: CASSDRDKGESNEKLFF
D gene: .
J gene: TRBJ1-4
CDR3 length: 17
V gene: TRBV19
clone size: .

CDR3 DNA: TGTGCCAGCAGCCTACGACTAGCGGGGGGAAGCTCCTACAATGAGCAGTTCTTC
CDR3 protein: CASSLRLAGGSSYNEQFF
D gene: TRBD2
J gene: TRBJ2-1
CDR3 length: 18
V gene: TRBV7-2
clone size: .

CDR3 DNA: TGTGCCAGCACCGTGGGGAGTCAGCCCCAGCATTTT
CDR3 protein: CASTVGSQPQHF
D gene: .
J gene: TRBJ1-5
CDR3 length: 12
V gene: TRBV6-6
clone size: .

CDR3 DNA: TGTGCCAGCAGCGTAGATGGTGGGACAGGGGGAGTTGGGCGGAACACTGAAGCTTTCTTT
CDR3 protein: CASSVDGGTGGVGRNTEAFF
D gene: TRBD1
J gene: TRBJ1-1
CDR3 length: 20
V gene: TRBV9
clone size: .

CDR3 DNA: TGTGCCAGCAGCTTAGGGAACCCTGGACTAGGCGTAGATACGCAGTATTTT
CDR3 protein: CASSLGNPGLGVDTQYF
D gene: TRBD2
J gene: TRBJ2-3
CDR3 length: 17
V gene: TRBV11-3
clone size: .

CDR3 DNA: TGTGCCAGCAGTTTCCCGGGGCAGTACGAGCAGTACTTC
CDR3 protein: CASSFPGQYEQYF
D gene: .
J gene: TRBJ2-7
CDR3 length: 13
V gene: TRBV28
clone size: .

CDR3 DNA: TGTGCCAGCAGTGTCAGGACTAGCGGGGGGTCCAATGAGCAGTTCTTC
CDR3 protein: CASSVRTSGGSNEQFF
D gene: TRBD2
J gene: TRBJ2-1
CDR3 length: 16
V gene: TRBV27
clone size: .

CDR3 DNA: TGTGCCAGCAGTTCAAGACTTGAAGCTTTCTTT
CDR3 protein: CASSSRLEAFF
D gene: .
J gene: TRBJ1-1
CDR3 length: 11
V gene: TRBV12-3/TRBV12-4
clone size: .

CDR3 DNA: TGCGCCAGCAGCCGGGGCGAGGGGGCGCGCACTGAAGCTTTCTTT
CDR3 protein: CASSRGEGARTEAFF
D gene: TRBD1
J gene: TRBJ1-1
CDR3 length: 15
V gene: TRBV4-1
clone size: .

CDR3 DNA: TGTGCCAGCCGGGGGACAGGTAGCGAGCAGTACTTC
CDR3 protein: CASRGTGSEQYF
D gene: TRBD1
J gene: TRBJ2-7
CDR3 length: 12
V gene: TRBV5-4
clone size: .

CDR3 DNA: TGTGCCAGCAGTTTCCCGGTGAATGAAAAACTGTTTTTT
CDR3 protein: CASSFPVNEKLFF
D gene: .
J gene: TRBJ1-4
CDR3 length: 13
V gene: TRBV2
clone size: few

CDR3 DNA: TGTGCCAGCAGCTATGCCCAGAACACCATCTATGGCTACACCTTC
CDR3 protein: CASSYAQNTIYGYTF
D gene: .
J gene: TRBJ1-2
CDR3 length: 15
V gene: TRBV13
clone size: many

CDR3 DNA: TGTGCCAGCAGCAAGATCGGTGTACTCATGGGACGGGTAAACTATGGCTACACCTTC
CDR3 protein: CASSKIGVLMGRVNYGYTF
D gene: .
J gene: TRBJ1-2
CDR3 length: 19
V gene: TRBV21-1
clone size: .

CDR3 DNA: TGTGCCAGCAGTTTCGCCCCACCGGGACAGGGGGACGAGCAGTACTTC
CDR3 protein: CASSFAPPGQGDEQYF
D gene: TRBD1
J gene: TRBJ2-7
CDR3 length: 16
V gene: TRBV6-2/TRBV6-3
clone size: few

CDR3 DNA: TGTGCCAGCTCACCGGACAACATACCGAACACCGGGGAGCTGTTTTTT
CDR3 protein: CASSPDNIPNTGELFF
D gene: .
J gene: TRBJ2-2
CDR3 length: 16
V gene: TRBV18
clone size: .

CDR3 DNA: TGCGCCAGCAGCTTGACAGGGGATTACACTGAAGCTTTCTTT
CDR3 protein: CASSLTGDYTEAFF
D gene: TRBD1
J gene: TRBJ1-1
CDR3 length: 14
V gene: TRBV5-1
clone size: .

CDR3 DNA: TGTGCCAGCAGTCCACTCGCACAACAGCAACAACCTACCCAGTACTTC
CDR3 protein: CASSPLAQQQQPTQYF
D gene: .
J gene: TRBJ2-5
CDR3 length: 16
V gene: TRBV6-7
clone size: .

CDR3 DNA: TGTGCCAGCAGCCAAGAATCCTTGGGACAGGGGGCTGAAAAACTGTTTTTT
CDR3 protein: CASSQESLGQGAEKLFF
D gene: TRBD1
J gene: TRBJ1-4
CDR3 length: 17
V gene: TRBV3-1/TRBV3-2
clone size: once

CDR3 DNA: TGTGCCAGCAGCTTGGCTGGGCGCAGCTCCTACAATGAGCAGTTCTTC
CDR3 protein: CASSLAGRSSYNEQFF
D gene: .
J gene: TRBJ2-1
CDR3 length: 16
V gene: TRBV5-4
clone size: .

CDR3 DNA: TGTGCCAGCAGCTTAGGGTCGGGGCCGTTCACAGATACGCAGTATTTT
CDR3 protein: CASSLGSGPFTDTQYF
D gene: .
J gene: TRBJ2-3
CDR3 length: 16
V gene: TRBV7-3
clone size: .

CDR3 DNA: TGTGCCAGCAGCTTATTGCGGGGGGGCCAAGTAAATGAGCAGTTCTTC
CDR3 protein: CASSLLRGGQVNEQFF
D gene: TRBD2
J gene: TRBJ2-1
CDR3 length: 16
V gene: TRBV7-9
clone size: .

CDR3 DNA: TGTGCCAGCAGCCAAGAATTGGGTAATCAGCCCCAGCATTTT
CDR3 protein: CASSQELGNQPQHF
D gene: .
J gene: TRBJ1-5
CDR3 length: 14
V gene: TRBV3-1/TRBV3-2
clone size: few

CDR3 DNA: TGTGCCAGCAGCTCATCGGGCTTCGAAACGGGCTCCTACGAGCAGTACTTC
CDR3 protein: CASSSSGFETGSYEQYF
D gene: .
J gene: TRBJ2-7
CDR3 length: 17
V gene: TRBV13
clone size: .

CDR3 DNA: TGTGCCAGTAGTCCCGAGACAGGGGGCACCTATAATTCACCCCTCCACTTT
CDR3 protein: CASSPETGGTYNSPLHF
D gene: TRBD1
J gene: TRBJ1-6
CDR3 length: 17
V gene: TRBV19
clone size: once

CDR3 DNA: TGCGCCAGCAGCTTGGGATTAGGGGACAGGGGCAGGAATGAGCAGTTCTTC
CDR3 protein: CASSLGLGDRGRNEQFF
D gene: TRBD1
J gene: TRBJ2-1
CDR3 length: 17
V gene: TRBV5-1
clone size: .

CDR3 DNA: TGTGCCAGTACCCCGACAAGGAGCTCCTACAATGAGCAGTTCTTC
CDR3 protein: CASTPTRSSYNEQFF
D gene: .
J gene: TRBJ2-1
CDR3 length: 15
V gene: TRBV19
clone size: .

CDR3 DNA: TGTGCCAGCAGCTTGCGGAAGGGCAGCGTGAACACTGAAGCTTTCTTT
CDR3 protein: CASSLRKGSVNTEAFF
D gene: .
J gene: TRBJ1-1
CDR3 length: 16
V gene: TRBV5-6
clone size: .

CDR3 DNA: TGTGCCAGCAGCTTAGGTGGGGGATTGATGAACACTGAAGCTTTCTTT
CDR3 protein: CASSLGGGLMNTEAFF
D gene: .
J gene: TRBJ1-1
CDR3 length: 16
V gene: TRBV13
clone size: .

CDR3 DNA: TGTGCCAGCAGTTCTGACGGAAAGTACTACGAGCAGTACTTC
CDR3 protein: CASSSDGKYYEQYF
D gene: .
J gene: TRBJ2-7
CDR3 length: 14
V gene: TRBV27
clone size: .

CDR3 DNA: TGCGCCAGCAGCTTGGACTGGGGCAGTAGGTCCCTCCACTTT
CDR3 protein: CASSLDWGSRSLHF
D gene: .
J gene: TRBJ1-6
CDR3 length: 14
V gene: TRBV5-1
clone size: few

CDR3 DNA: TGTGCCAGTAGTATAGGGGGCGCGGGCTACACCTTC
CDR3 protein: CASSIGGAGYTF
D gene: .
J gene: TRBJ1-2
CDR3 length: 12
V gene: TRBV19
clone size: .

CDR3 DNA: TGCGCCAGCAGCAGCTCGGCGGGGGCAGGTGAAAAACTGTTTTTT
CDR3 protein: CASSSSAGAGEKLFF
D gene: .
J gene: TRBJ1-4
CDR3 length: 15
V gene: TRBV5-1
clone size: once

CDR3 DNA: TGTGCCAGCCCCGCGCCTGGGGTCGCCGGGAGGGACACTGAAGCTTTCTTT
CDR3 protein: CASPAPGVAGRDTEAFF
D gene: .
J gene: TRBJ1-1
CDR3 length: 17
V gene: TRBV28
clone size: few

CDR3 DNA: TGTGCCAGTAGTATAATCGCGGGGGCGGACAATGAGCAGTTCTTC
CDR3 protein: CASSIIAGADNEQFF
D gene: .
J gene: TRBJ2-1
CDR3 length: 15
V gene: TRBV19
clone size: .

CDR3 DNA: TGTGCCAGCAGAAATGGTAGGGGCCCCTACGAGCAGTACTTC
CDR3 protein: CASRNGRGPYEQYF
D gene: .
J gene: TRBJ2-7
CDR3 length: 14
V gene: TRBV6-5
clone size: .

CDR3 DNA: TGTGCCAGCTCAGCGTTGGGACCCCCCCAGGGCTACACCTTC
CDR3 protein: CASSALGPPQGYTF
D gene: .
J gene: TRBJ1-2
CDR3 length: 14
V gene: TRBV18
clone size: .

CDR3 DNA: TGCGCCAGCAGACCGGGGACAGATTACAATGAGCAGTTCTTC
CDR3 protein: CASRPGTDYNEQFF
D gene: TRBD1
J gene: TRBJ2-1
CDR3 length: 14
V gene: TRBV5-1
clone size: .

CDR3 DNA: TGTGCCAGCAGCGTAGAAGCGGGGGAAACCTACGAGCAGTACTTC
CDR3 protein: CASSVEAGETYEQYF
D gene: TRBD2
J gene: TRBJ2-7
CDR3 length: 15
V gene: TRBV9
clone size: .

CDR3 DNA: TGTGCCTGGAGTGCCGGGACAGGGTTGTACGAGCAGTACTTC
CDR3 protein: CAWSAGTGLYEQYF
D gene: TRBD1
J gene: TRBJ2-7
CDR3 length: 14
V gene: TRBV30
clone size: .

CDR3 DNA: TGTGCCAGCTCCTCCGGACTAGAAAAATTTGGCTTCACAGATACGCAGTATTTT
CDR3 protein: CASSSGLEKFGFTDTQYF
D gene: TRBD2
J gene: TRBJ2-3
CDR3 length: 18
V gene: TRBV5-4
clone size: .

CDR3 DNA: TGTGCCAGCAGCCAAGAAAATGCTGGGGCCAACGTCCTGACTTTC
CDR3 protein: CASSQENAGANVLTF
D gene: .
J gene: TRBJ2-6
CDR3 length: 15
V gene: TRBV4-2
clone size: .

CDR3 DNA: TGTGCCAGCAGTGAAGGGGGACACAGCTACGAGCAGTACTTC
CDR3 protein: CASSEGGHSYEQYF
D gene: .
J gene: TRBJ2-7
CDR3 length: 14
V gene: TRBV2
clone size: .

CDR3 DNA: TGCGCCAGCAGCTTGGTAGCGGGCGGTCCGGAGACCCAGTACTTC
CDR3 protein: CASSLVAGGPETQYF
D gene: TRBD2
J gene: TRBJ2-5
CDR3 length: 15
V gene: TRBV5-1
clone size: few

CDR3 DNA: TGCGCCAGCAGCTTGGATATTAGCGGGGGGCCGAACACAGATACGCAGTATTTT
CDR3 protein: CASSLDISGGPNTDTQYF
D gene: TRBD2
J gene: TRBJ2-3
CDR3 length: 18
V gene: TRBV5-1
clone size: .

CDR3 DNA: TGTGCCAGCAGCTTGAACAGGAACCGTTCACCCCTCCACTTT
CDR3 protein: CASSLNRNRSPLHF
D gene: .
J gene: TRBJ1-6
CDR3 length: 14
V gene: TRBV5-6
clone size: .

CDR3 DNA: TGTGCCAGCAGCGGGGGGGCTTCCGGAACCCAGTACTTC
CDR3 protein: CASSGGASGTQYF
D gene: .
J gene: TRBJ2-5
CDR3 length: 13
V gene: TRBV13
clone size: .

CDR3 DNA: TGTGCCAGCAGTCTCGACAGCTCTCATAGCAATCAGCCCCAGCATTTT
CDR3 protein: CASSLDSSHSNQPQHF
D gene: .
J gene: TRBJ1-5
CDR3 length: 16
V gene: TRBV7-9
clone size: once

CDR3 DNA: TGCGCCAGCAGCCAAGGGACACTAACTGGAAACACCATATATTTT
CDR3 protein: CASSQGTLTGNTIYF
D gene: .
J gene: TRBJ1-3
CDR3 length: 15
V gene: TRBV4-1
clone size: .

CDR3 DNA: TGTGCCAGCTCACCCCAGAGTCACGGGTTAACTACCGAGCAGTACTTC
CDR3 protein: CASSPQSHGLTTEQYF
D gene: .
J gene: TRBJ2-7
CDR3 length: 16
V gene: TRBV18
clone size: .

CDR3 DNA: TGTGCCAGCAGTCCCCGGGGCAGCGGGGCTGTCACCGGGGAGCTGTTTTTT
CDR3 protein: CASSPRGSGAVTGELFF
D gene: TRBD2
J gene: TRBJ2-2
CDR3 length: 17
V gene: TRBV6-2/TRBV6-3
clone size: .

CDR3 DNA: TGTGCCAGCAGCCCCCGGGACGCGGACTATTTTTATGGCTACACCTTC
CDR3 protein: CASSPRDADYFYGYTF
D gene: .
J gene: TRBJ1-2
CDR3 length: 16
V gene: TRBV9
clone size: .

CDR3 DNA: TGTGCCAGTAGTATTCGGCCAGGGAACGCGGGACTCTTT
CDR3 protein: CASSIRPGNAGLF
D gene: .
J gene: TRBJ1-1
CDR3 length: 13
V gene: TRBV19
clone size: .

CDR3 DNA: TGTGCCAGCAGCGTAGAGGGGACAGACAGTGTTGGGAGCAATCAGCCCCAGCATTTT
CDR3 protein: CASSVEGTDSVGSNQPQHF
D gene: TRBD1
J gene: TRBJ1-5
CDR3 length: 19
V gene: TRBV9
clone size: .

CDR3 DNA: TGTGCCTGGACCCGGACGGCGAACACTGAAGCTTTCTTT
CDR3 protein: CAWTRTANTEAFF
D gene: .
J gene: TRBJ1-1
CDR3 length: 13
V gene: TRBV30
clone size: .

CDR3 DNA: TGTGCCAGCAGCTTAGCAGGGTTCAATGAGCAGTTCTTC
CDR3 protein: CASSLAGFNEQFF
D gene: .
J gene: TRBJ2-1
CDR3 length: 13
V gene: TRBV7-9
clone size: .

CDR3 DNA: TGTGCCAGCAGCTTGGGGAGGGGGCGAGAGACCCAGTACTTC
CDR3 protein: CASSLGRGRETQYF
D gene: .
J gene: TRBJ2-5
CDR3 length: 14
V gene: TRBV5-4
clone size: .

CDR3 DNA: TGCAGCGTTGCCGGGGGGCTGAACTATGGCTACACCTTC
CDR3 protein: CSVAGGLNYGYTF
D gene: .
J gene: TRBJ1-2
CDR3 length: 13
V gene: TRBV29-1
clone size: once

CDR3 DNA: TGTGCCAGCAGCCCAGGGAAAAATCAGCCCCAGCATTTT
CDR3 protein: CASSPGKNQPQHF
D gene: .
J gene: TRBJ1-5
CDR3 length: 13
V gene: TRBV12-3/TRBV12-4
clone size: .